These 25 T cell receptor beta chains were all obtained from the same sample, sequenced in a study of T cell clusters in autoimmune cytopenias. Multiplex touch-down PCR amplified TRB using TRB-A and TRB-B pools in one tube. Reanalyzing the multiplex PCR reads, TCRdb keeps one entry per CDR3 protein, without DNA. This table holds more than 4,500 distinct CDR3 sequences. Each sample's input was around 250 ng genomic DNA, roughly 40,000 genome equivalents. The specimen sequenced was peripheral blood. These receptors originate from a human donor with an autoimmune cytopenia or autoimmune hepatitis (not recorded which).

This clonotype is deemed medium-sized by its frequency. The V gene is TRBV5-4, the J gene TRBJ1-2; without DNA, the TCRdb call of TRBD1 cannot be checked. CDR3 length: 13 residues. In germline, CDR1 is SGHNT, CDR2 YYREEE (reference sequence). This CDR3 reads CASSYDRGDGYTF.

This clonotype is identified as medium-sized from frequency. The rearrangement uses TRBV6-5 and TRBJ2-1; the D gene TCRdb calls, TRBD2, cannot be checked with no DNA. Germline lookup yields CDR1 MNHEY and CDR2 SVGAGI. This CDR3 is 16 amino acids long. CDR3 sequence reads: CASIGGAGGSYNEQFF.

V and J are TRBV20-1 and TRBJ2-7. Germline V CDR1 and CDR2: DFQATT, SNEGSKA (reference sequence). The CDR3 totals 13 residues. The CDR3 region is CSAMRQGLYEQYF.

The chain is built from TRBV6-1 and TRBJ2-1; the D call of TRBD1 rests on TCRdb alone, since no DNA is present to check it. This CDR3 region has 15 residues. Germline V gives CDR1 MNHNS, CDR2 SASEGT. This chain's CDR3 is CASSVGVSSYNEQFF.

This clonotype is labeled medium-sized (0.01 to 0.1%) based on frequency. The chain recombines TRBV30 with TRBJ2-5; TCRdb lists TRBD2, though no DNA is available to test this call. Germline V gene sequence: CDR1 GTSNPN, CDR2 SVGIG (reference sequence). CDR3 size: 12 residues. CDR3 sequence reads: CAWSRLAETQYF.

This clonotype is classed as medium-sized by frequency. The chain recombines TRBV6-6 with TRBJ2-3; TCRdb selects TRBD1, and the lack of DNA leaves this call unchecked. Germline V gives CDR1 MNHNY, CDR2 SVGAGI (reference sequence). CDR3 size: 14 residues. CDR3 loop: CASSNGGAKDTQYF.

This clonotype shows up as medium-sized by frequency. The CDR3 reads CASSLAPSGVSYEQYF. V gene TRBV11-1 combines with J gene TRBJ2-7; TCRdb designates TRBD2, a call that cannot be tested without DNA. CDR1 and CDR2 (germline): SGHAT, FQDESV (reference sequence). The CDR3 has 16 amino acids.

Frequency places this clonotype as medium-sized. The rearrangement uses TRBV20-1 and TRBJ1-2; the D gene TCRdb calls, TRBD1, cannot be checked with no DNA. Per the germline V gene, CDR1 is DFQATT and CDR2 is SNEGSKA (reference sequence). The CDR3 consists of 13 residues. The chain's CDR3 is CSAQLRDRVGYTF.

This clonotype shows up as medium-sized (0.01 to 0.1%) by frequency. The rearrangement joins TRBV6-2 or TRBV6-3 to TRBJ2-5. The CDR3 totals 14 residues. CDR1 is MNHEY, CDR2 SVGEGT, per germline. CDR3 protein: CASSYGTLEETQYF.

V and J are TRBV18 and TRBJ1-1; TCRdb names TRBD1, which stays unverified in the absence of DNA. Germline V gene sequence: CDR1 KGHSH, CDR2 LQKENI. The CDR3 is 16 residues long. The CDR3 sequence: CASSPNSTGLSTEAFF.

Frequency places this clonotype as medium-sized. The genes are TRBV7-6 and TRBJ2-2; with no DNA, the TCRdb D assignment of TRBD2 cannot be verified. Germline CDR1 SGHVS, CDR2 FNYEAQ. The CDR3 is made up of 18 amino acids. The CDR3 loop reads CASSLVSSGRAGTGELFF.

The rearrangement uses TRBV29-1 and TRBJ2-7; TCRdb designates TRBD1, a call that cannot be tested without DNA. Germline values: CDR1 SQVTM, CDR2 ANQGSEA. The CDR3 extends over 13 amino acids. The CDR3 here is CSVAGTNSYEQYF.

This chain links TRBV5-6 with TRBJ1-3. The CDR3 runs to 15 residues. CDR1 and CDR2 (germline): SGHDT, YYEEEE. The chain's CDR3 is CASSDRVSSGNTIYF.

Frequency places this clonotype as medium-sized. The rearrangement links TRBV30 to TRBJ2-5; TCRdb gives TRBD1 as the D gene, but with no DNA this cannot be confirmed. Germline V gene lookup returns CDR1 GTSNPN and CDR2 SVGIG (reference sequence). The CDR3 length is 15 residues. The CDR3 region is CAWSEGQGRQETQYF.

Its frequency marks this clonotype as medium-sized (0.01 to 0.1%). The V and J genes are TRBV19 and TRBJ2-5; TCRdb selects TRBD1, and the lack of DNA leaves this call unchecked. CDR3 length equals 15 residues. In germline, CDR1 is LNHDA, CDR2 SQIVND (reference sequence). This CDR3 is CASSHLTGGRETQYF.

This rearrangement joins TRBV6-5 to TRBJ2-5; no DNA is available, so the TRBD1 call from TCRdb remains unchecked. The CDR3 is 18 amino acids. Germline values: CDR1 MNHEY, CDR2 SVGAGI. The CDR3 loop reads CASSYSTRGTEIQETQYF.

The CDR3 is CASSWGGRTEAFF. This chain connects TRBV19 to TRBJ1-1; TCRdb lists TRBD1, though no DNA is available to test this call. This CDR3 comprises 13 residues. Per germline, CDR1 LNHDA and CDR2 SQIVND (reference sequence).

In terms of frequency, this clonotype is medium-sized. CDR3 protein: CASSLPAPEQYF. This rearrangement joins TRBV6-2 or TRBV6-3 to TRBJ2-7; TCRdb's D call of TRBD1 is untestable without DNA. Germline V gene lookup returns CDR1 MNHEY and CDR2 SVGEGT. The CDR3 is made up of 12 amino acids.

This clonotype shows up as medium-sized by frequency. The rearrangement links TRBV29-1 to TRBJ1-2; TCRdb reports TRBD1, a call that lacks DNA to check it against. The CDR3 totals 15 residues. Germline values: CDR1 SQVTM, CDR2 ANQGSEA. The CDR3 spells CSAWTGGGRFYGYTF.

This chain links TRBV11-2 with TRBJ1-5; TCRdb names TRBD1, which stays unverified in the absence of DNA. The CDR3 totals 12 residues. Germline assignment: CDR1 SGHAT and CDR2 FQNNGV. The CDR3 is CASSLSGQTQHF.

According to its frequency, this clonotype is medium-sized (0.01 to 0.1%). This chain joins TRBV19 and TRBJ1-1; without DNA, the TCRdb call of TRBD1 cannot be checked. This CDR3 has 15 residues. The germline CDR1 and CDR2 sequences are LNHDA and SQIVND (reference sequence). CDR3 protein: CASSSPDRVGTEAFF. Based on the CDR3 plus reference TRBV19 and TRBJ1-1, the full variable domain is DGGITQSPKYLFRKEGQNVTLSCEQNLNHDAMYWYRQDPGQGLRLIYYSQIVNDFQKGDIAEGYSVSREKKESFPLTVTSAQKNPTAFYLCASSSPDRVGTEAFFGQGTRLTVV.

Its frequency marks this clonotype as medium-sized. The V gene is TRBV5-6, the J gene TRBJ1-2. The CDR3 runs to 16 residues. Looked up from germline, CDR1 is SGHDT and CDR2 is YYEEEE. The chain's CDR3 is CASSARVGRENYGYTF.

V is TRBV5-6 and J is TRBJ1-3. CDR3 length: 17 residues. CDR1 and CDR2 from the germline V gene are SGHDT and YYEEEE. CDR3 loop: CASSFKHTPISGNTIYF.

Frequency places this clonotype as large. V gene TRBV29-1 combines with J gene TRBJ2-1. The germline gives CDR1 SQVTM, CDR2 ANQGSEA. The CDR3 runs 13 residues. This chain's CDR3 is CSVARSNHNEQFF.

This clonotype is identified as medium-sized from frequency. This rearrangement joins TRBV7-7 to TRBJ2-7; with no DNA, the TCRdb D assignment of TRBD2 cannot be verified. This CDR3 comprises 16 residues. Germline CDR1 and CDR2: SSHAT and FNYEAQ (reference sequence). The CDR3 loop is CASSLGVSGNSYEQYF.